Shown below are 7 T cell receptor beta chains from a single sample sequenced in a study of shared clonotypes between healthy human individuals. Clones were sequenced by immunoSEQ multiplex PCR, and TCRdb holds only the in-frame ones, with some missing. The table includes 800,000 to 1,200,000 clones, around 82% detected once. Sequenced sample: memory CD4+ T cells from PBMCs. Documented subset: CD45RA-negative fraction. Every receptor here comes from a man younger than 35 in good health. Some clones in this sample may be carry-over from other donors' samples.

The chain couples TRBV27 to TRBJ2-7, with 7 bases matching TRBD1. Germline loops: CDR1 MNHEY, CDR2 SMNVEV (reference sequence). This CDR3 is built from 13 residues. V was pared by 4 bases and J by 8 bases, with 8 bases of the junction left unmatched. The CDR3 reads CASSSGQLRQQYF. In DNA, the CDR3 is TGTGCCAGCAGTTCGGGACAGCTCCGACAGCAGTACTTC.

The rearrangement links TRBV6-1 to TRBJ2-1, with a tentative D call TRBD2 (6 bases). This CDR3 has 15 residues. The V gene's germline CDR1 is MNHNS and CDR2 SASEGT. V was shortened by 3 bases and J by 4 bases, with 13 bases between the two germline ends. As DNA, the CDR3 is TGTGCCAGCAGTGATATGGCGGGACCGTACAATGAGCAGTTCTTC. This encodes CASSDMAGPYNEQFF.

This chain uses TRBV10-3 with TRBJ1-4, with 9 bases matching TRBD1. CDR1 ENHRY and CDR2 SYGVKD come from the germline V gene. The CDR3 contains 14 residues. Germline trimming cut 9 bases from V and 4 bases from J; bases unmatched to any gene: 6. The CDR3 region is CAIRQGGNNEKLFF. As DNA, the CDR3 is TGTGCCATACGACAGGGGGGAAATAATGAAAAACTGTTTTTT.

The rearrangement uses TRBV7-9 and TRBJ2-3; possible D gene TRBD2, 5 bases. Per germline, CDR1 SEHNR and CDR2 FQNEAQ (reference sequence). The V end was cut by 1 base, the J end by 5 bases, with 13 bases between. The CDR3 spans 15 residues. The CDR3 DNA follows: TGTGCCAGCAGCTTAGGGCGGGCTGGGGAAGATACGCAGTATTTT. Protein: CASSLGRAGEDTQYF. Supplemented by reference TRBV7-9 and TRBJ2-3, the full variable domain reads DTGVSQNPRHKITKRGQNVTFRCDPISEHNRLYWYRQTLGQGPEFLTYFQNEAQLEKSRLLSDRFSAERPKGSFSTLEIQRTEQGDSAMYLCASSLGRAGEDTQYFGPGTRLTVL.

This clone was detected only a few times. This chain joins TRBV2 and TRBJ2-7; no definite D call. V lost 4 bases, J lost 9 bases, and 16 bases lay in between. The CDR3 is 13 residues long. CDR1 SNHLY and CDR2 FYNNEI come from the germline V gene. CDR3 in DNA: TGTGCCAGCAGTGCACGCTTGATCCCAGGGCAGTACTTC. Translation: CASSARLIPGQYF.

The chain joins TRBV19 to TRBJ2-7, with D maybe TRBD1 (5 bases). The length of the CDR3 is 12 residues. Trimming took 8 bases from V and 10 from J, leaving 18 bases between them. CDR1 is LNHDA and CDR2 is SQIVND in the germline V gene (reference sequence). The CDR3 DNA follows: TGTGCCAGTGGATCGTTCAGGGCAGCTCAGTACTTC. Translating gives CASGSFRAAQYF.

This clone was seen only a few times. This chain connects TRBV5-6 to TRBJ2-7, with 8 bases identical to TRBD2. V dropped 0 bases and J dropped 2; count of bases not matched to a gene: 4. Germline loops: CDR1 SGHDT, CDR2 YYEEEE. This CDR3 spans 15 amino acids. CDR3 sequence reads: CASSLAPGGPYEQYF. CDR3 DNA sequence: TGTGCCAGCAGCTTGGCCCCGGGAGGGCCCTACGAGCAGTACTTC.